Presented here are 4 T cell receptor beta chains from one specimen sequenced in a study of CD8+ T cells in alopecia areata. Stated treatment: oral pan-JAK inhibitor, 5-10 mg twice daily. Obtained from alopecia areata patients were lesional scalp punch biopsies along with peripheral blood. Investigators isolated RNA and reverse transcribed it into cDNA to act as the sequencing template. The data were produced by immunoSEQ multiplex PCR, yet TCRdb's version contains in-frame clones alone and is incomplete. This sample has under 25,000 clones; 59% occur once, and the top ten carry under 8.5%. The sample here was skin, taken at week 4, from a patient treated with tofacitinib. The receptor source for this set is a human donor with alopecia areata.

The chain joins TRBV23-1 to TRBJ1-1; D gene unclear. TRBV23-1 is noted as an ORF with a role that remains uncertain. The CDR3 covers 17 residues. Trimming stripped 0 bases from V and 4 bases from J, with 18 bases between. The CDR3 coding sequence is TGCGCCAGCAGTCAATCACCGGACCCACTTCCCAGCACTGAAGCTTTCTTT. It yields the protein CASSQSPDPLPSTEAFF.

The chain combines TRBV5-4 with TRBJ2-1; TRBD2 matches at 10 bases. This CDR3 is 15 amino acids long. The germline V gene has CDR1 SGHNT and CDR2 YYREEE (reference sequence). Trimming removed 4 bases from V and 2 bases from J; junction bases left unmatched: 3. The CDR3 bases are TGTGCCAGCAGCCGCGGACTAGCGGCCTACAATGAGCAGTTCTTC. Protein sequence: CASSRGLAAYNEQFF.

V and J are TRBV18 and TRBJ1-5, with D unclear. The ends were cut back, 3 bases at V and 3 bases at J, with 24 bases in the middle. The CDR3 contains 19 residues. The germline CDR1 and CDR2 sequences are KGHSH and LQKENI. The DNA for the CDR3 is TGTGCCAGCTCACCCAACCCGATAGGGTCTGGGTACGACAATCAGCCCCAGCATTTT. Translated: CASSPNPIGSGYDNQPQHF. Full variable domain (outside the CDR3, taken from reference TRBV18 and TRBJ1-5): NAGVMQNPRHLVRRRGQEARLRCSPMKGHSHVYWYRQLPEEGLKFMVYLQKENIIDESGMPKERFSAEFPKEGPSILRIQQVVRGDSAAYFCASSPNPIGSGYDNQPQHFGDGTRLSIL.

This chain connects TRBV19 to TRBJ1-5; D remains unclear. V dropped 8 bases and J dropped 3 bases, with 14 bases sitting between them. Germline loops: CDR1 LNHDA, CDR2 SQIVND (reference sequence). This CDR3 is built from 14 residues. CDR3 in DNA: TGTGCCAGTGCCCGTGGGCTGACCAATCAGCCCCAGCATTTT. It is translated as CASARGLTNQPQHF. Full variable domain (outside the CDR3, taken from reference TRBV19 and TRBJ1-5): DGGITQSPKYLFRKEGQNVTLSCEQNLNHDAMYWYRQDPGQGLRLIYYSQIVNDFQKGDIAEGYSVSREKKESFPLTVTSAQKNPTAFYLCASARGLTNQPQHFGDGTRLSIL.